These 21 T cell receptor beta chains were all obtained from the same sample, sequenced in a study of CXCR3-negative and CXCR3-positive naive CD8 T cells. Preparation of TRB cDNA libraries relied on 5' RACE carrying UMI labels. TCRdb reprocessed the 5' RACE reads; each CDR3 protein has one entry and no DNA is given. The sample's table shows some 100,000 distinct CDR3 sequences. Study-wide points: Greater hydrophobicity was found in TRB CDR3s of CXCR3-positive naive cells than of CXCR3-negative naive cells.

Their cognate antigens are unknown. The sequencing sample was made of naive CXCR3+ CD8+ T cells from blood. Subset in this sample: CD45RO-CCR7+CD27+CD95- naive CD8+ T cells expressing CXCR3 (TNR3+). Every receptor here comes from a human donor in good health. Some clones in this sample may be carry-over from other donors' samples.

The chain couples TRBV7-9 to TRBJ2-7; the D call of TRBD1 rests on TCRdb alone, since no DNA is present to check it. This CDR3 spans 16 amino acids. CDR1 and CDR2 from the germline V gene are SEHNR and FQNEAQ (reference sequence). CDR3 sequence reads: CASSLGGTAFSYEQYF.

The chain has TRBV4-1 and TRBJ1-6; the TRBD1 assignment by TCRdb is unverifiable without DNA. The CDR3 totals 16 residues. Looked up from germline, CDR1 is MGHRA and CDR2 is YSYEKL. The CDR3 here is CASSQVQGAYNSPLHF.

The rearrangement uses TRBV13 and TRBJ2-7; the D gene TCRdb calls, TRBD1, cannot be checked with no DNA. The CDR3 is made up of 15 amino acids. Germline V lookup: CDR1 PRHDT, CDR2 FYEKMQ (reference sequence). CDR3 residues: CASSYGRQGSYEQYF.

This chain links TRBV24-1 with TRBJ2-1; TCRdb names TRBD2, which stays unverified in the absence of DNA. Germline CDR1 KGHDR, CDR2 SFDVKD. CDR3 length equals 12 residues. The CDR3 here is CATSGMGGEQFF.

The CDR3 region is CASSMSSRGGAYEQYF. The chain uses TRBV19 and TRBJ2-7; there is no DNA to check the TCRdb D call of TRBD1. This CDR3 contains 16 residues. From germline, CDR1 is LNHDA and CDR2 SQIVND (reference sequence).

The gene calls are TRBV2 and TRBJ2-1; TCRdb designates TRBD1, a call that cannot be tested without DNA. The length of the CDR3 is 20 residues. CDR1 SNHLY and CDR2 FYNNEI come from the germline V gene. This CDR3 reads CASSDPPRTPTDRDYNEQFF.

The V gene is TRBV18, the J gene TRBJ2-1. CDR3 length equals 13 residues. Per germline, CDR1 KGHSH and CDR2 LQKENI. CDR3 amino acids: CASSPIDYNEQFF. The whole variable domain, filled in from reference TRBV18 and TRBJ2-1, reads NAGVMQNPRHLVRRRGQEARLRCSPMKGHSHVYWYRQLPEEGLKFMVYLQKENIIDESGMPKERFSAEFPKEGPSILRIQQVVRGDSAAYFCASSPIDYNEQFFGPGTRLTVL.

The chain joins TRBV29-1 to TRBJ2-2; the D call from TCRdb, TRBD1, cannot be confirmed without DNA. Germline V gene sequence: CDR1 SQVTM, CDR2 ANQGSEA. The CDR3 runs to 18 residues. The CDR3 loop is CSVRTGHGGSGGSLELFF.

The V gene is TRBV28, the J gene TRBJ2-2; TCRdb's D gene call, TRBD1, goes unchecked for lack of DNA. Germline assignment: CDR1 MDHEN and CDR2 SYDVKM. The CDR3 has 16 amino acids. The chain's CDR3 is CASIWGPASGTGELFF.

The chain recombines TRBV5-1 with TRBJ2-3. This CDR3 has 15 residues. Germline V gene data show CDR1 as SGHRS and CDR2 as YFSETQ. CDR3 amino acids: CASSLAVSSTDTQYF. Supplemented by reference TRBV5-1 and TRBJ2-3, the full variable domain reads KAGVTQTPRYLIKTRGQQVTLSCSPISGHRSVSWYQQTPGQGLQFLFEYFSETQRNKGNFPGRFSGRQFSNSRSEMNVSTLELGDSALYLCASSLAVSSTDTQYFGPGTRLTVL.

This chain links TRBV12-3 or TRBV12-4 with TRBJ2-2; TCRdb's assignment of TRBD1 cannot be checked, as there is no DNA. The CDR3 is 15 amino acids. CDR3 sequence: CASSLGQVNTGELFF.

The chain is built from TRBV29-1 and TRBJ2-7; TCRdb returns TRBD1, unconfirmable since there is no DNA. There are 11 residues in the CDR3. Germline CDR1 reads SQVTM; CDR2 reads ANQGSEA. This CDR3 is CSVLRGYEQYF.

This sequence joins TRBV2 and TRBJ2-7; no DNA is available, so the TRBD1 call from TCRdb remains unchecked. This CDR3 region has 13 residues. Germline V gene sequence: CDR1 SNHLY, CDR2 FYNNEI. The CDR3 reads CASSEGSGVEQYF.

The genes are TRBV12-3 or TRBV12-4 and TRBJ2-4; checking the TCRdb D call of TRBD1 is not possible without DNA. CDR3 size: 15 residues. The CDR3 loop reads CASNDVGQGRDIQYF.

The chain joins TRBV7-8 to TRBJ1-1; the D gene TCRdb calls, TRBD1, cannot be checked with no DNA. Germline assignment: CDR1 SGHVS and CDR2 FQNEAQ. CDR3 length equals 14 residues. CDR3 region: CASTLTGQNTEAFF.

V usage is TRBV15 and J usage is TRBJ2-6; TCRdb indicates TRBD1, and absent DNA this call remains unverified. Germline loops: CDR1 LNHNV, CDR2 YYDKDF (reference sequence). The CDR3 length is 18 residues. CDR3 residues: CATSRAVQGSSGANVLTF.

This rearrangement joins TRBV6-2 or TRBV6-3 to TRBJ2-2; TCRdb picks TRBD1, but there is no DNA to check that call. Germline V gene sequence: CDR1 MNHEY, CDR2 SVGEGT. The CDR3 length is 15 residues. The CDR3 loop reads CASSSWGLNTGELFF.

The chain has TRBV19 and TRBJ2-7; TCRdb calls TRBD1, which cannot be checked without DNA. From germline, CDR1 is LNHDA and CDR2 SQIVND (reference sequence). The CDR3 runs to 14 residues. This CDR3 is CASSMGTGTNEQYF.

V usage is TRBV27 and J usage is TRBJ2-7. The CDR3 has 11 amino acids. Germline V gives CDR1 MNHEY, CDR2 SMNVEV (reference sequence). This CDR3 reads CASSQTGAQYF.

The chain has TRBV7-2 and TRBJ2-7; the D call from TCRdb, TRBD1, cannot be confirmed without DNA. CDR3 length equals 15 residues. CDR1 SGHTA and CDR2 FQGNSA come from the germline V gene. CDR3 sequence: CASSLDRNFRDEQYF.

The chain has TRBV11-2 and TRBJ2-7; TCRdb lists TRBD1, though no DNA is available to test this call. Germline assignment: CDR1 SGHAT and CDR2 FQNNGV. The CDR3 consists of 13 residues. The CDR3 sequence is CASSSSQGNEQYF.